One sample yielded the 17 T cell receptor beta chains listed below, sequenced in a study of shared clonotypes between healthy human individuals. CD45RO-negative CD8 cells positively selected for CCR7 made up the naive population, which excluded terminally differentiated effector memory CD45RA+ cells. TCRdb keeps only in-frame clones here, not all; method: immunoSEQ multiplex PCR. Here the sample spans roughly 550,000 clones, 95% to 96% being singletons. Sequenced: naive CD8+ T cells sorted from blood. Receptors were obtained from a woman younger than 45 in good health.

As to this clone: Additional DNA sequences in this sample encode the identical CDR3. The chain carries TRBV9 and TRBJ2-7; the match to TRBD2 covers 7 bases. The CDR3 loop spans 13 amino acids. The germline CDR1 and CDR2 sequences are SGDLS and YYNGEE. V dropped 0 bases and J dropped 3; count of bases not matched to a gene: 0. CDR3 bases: TGTGCCAGCAGCGTAGGCGGGAGCTACGAGCAGTACTTC. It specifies CASSVGGSYEQYF.

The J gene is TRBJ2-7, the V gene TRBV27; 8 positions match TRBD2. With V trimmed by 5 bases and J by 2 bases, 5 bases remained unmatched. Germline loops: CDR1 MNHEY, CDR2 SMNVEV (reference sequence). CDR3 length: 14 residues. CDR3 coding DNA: TGTGCCAGCAGTACGCTAGCGGGCGCCTACGAGCAGTACTTC. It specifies CASSTLAGAYEQYF.

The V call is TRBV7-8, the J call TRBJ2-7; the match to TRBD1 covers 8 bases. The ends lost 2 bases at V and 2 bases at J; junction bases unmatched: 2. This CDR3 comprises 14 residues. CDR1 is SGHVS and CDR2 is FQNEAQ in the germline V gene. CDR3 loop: CASSLRGQAYEQYF. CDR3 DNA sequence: TGTGCCAGCAGCTTAAGGGGACAGGCCTACGAGCAGTACTTC.

DNA for the CDR3: TGTGCCAGCAGTTTCCGCAGAAATCGGGACAGGGGGGACACTGAAGCTTTCTTT. Its translation: CASSFRRNRDRGDTEAFF. V is TRBV28 and J is TRBJ1-1, with 11 bases identical to TRBD1. Germline trimming cut 3 bases from V and 3 bases from J; bases unmatched to any gene: 12. The CDR3 contains 18 residues. Germline loops: CDR1 MDHEN, CDR2 SYDVKM.

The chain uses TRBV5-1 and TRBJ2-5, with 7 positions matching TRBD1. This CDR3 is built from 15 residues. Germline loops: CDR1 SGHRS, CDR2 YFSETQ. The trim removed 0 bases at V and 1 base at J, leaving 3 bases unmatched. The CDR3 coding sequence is TGCGCCAGCAGCTTGGCGGGACAGCCCCAAGAGACCCAGTACTTC. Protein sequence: CASSLAGQPQETQYF.

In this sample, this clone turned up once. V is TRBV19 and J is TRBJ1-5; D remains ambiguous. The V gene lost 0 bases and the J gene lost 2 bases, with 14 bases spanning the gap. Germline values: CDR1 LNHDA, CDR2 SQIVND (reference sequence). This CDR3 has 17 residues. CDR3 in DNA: TGTGCCAGTAGTATAGATGTGGCCGGGGTTCGCAATCAGCCCCAGCATTTT. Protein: CASSIDVAGVRNQPQHF.

The CDR3 nucleotides are TGTGCCAGCAGGGGAAAACGGTGTCAGCCCCAGCATTTT. Translated: CASRGKRCQPQHF. The chain joins TRBV25-1 to TRBJ1-5; D uncertain. V lost 6 bases, J lost 6 bases, and 12 bases lay in between. CDR1 is MGHDK and CDR2 is SYGVNS in the germline V gene. There are 13 residues in the CDR3.

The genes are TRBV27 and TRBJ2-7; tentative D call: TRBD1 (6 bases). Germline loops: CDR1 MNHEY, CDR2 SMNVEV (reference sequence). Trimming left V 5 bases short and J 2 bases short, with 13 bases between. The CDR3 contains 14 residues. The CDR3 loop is CASSVAGTPYEQYF. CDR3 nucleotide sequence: TGTGCCAGCAGTGTGGCCGGGACACCCTACGAGCAGTACTTC.

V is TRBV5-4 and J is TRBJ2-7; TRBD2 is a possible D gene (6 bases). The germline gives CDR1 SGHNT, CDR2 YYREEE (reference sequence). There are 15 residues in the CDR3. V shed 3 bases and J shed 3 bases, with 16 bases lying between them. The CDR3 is CASSCRWGENYEQYF. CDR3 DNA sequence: TGTGCCAGCAGCTGTCGATGGGGGGAGAACTACGAGCAGTACTTC.

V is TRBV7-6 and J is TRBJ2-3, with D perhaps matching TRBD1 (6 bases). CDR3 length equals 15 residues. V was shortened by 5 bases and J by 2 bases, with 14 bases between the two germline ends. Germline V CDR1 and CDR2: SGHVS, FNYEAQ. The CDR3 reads CASSQGQIPTDTQYF. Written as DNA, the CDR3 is TGTGCCAGCAGCCAAGGACAGATACCCACAGATACGCAGTATTTT.

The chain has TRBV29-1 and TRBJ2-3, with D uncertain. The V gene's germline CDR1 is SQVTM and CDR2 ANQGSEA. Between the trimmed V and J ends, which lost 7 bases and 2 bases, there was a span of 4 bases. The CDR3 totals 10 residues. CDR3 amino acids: CSGDTDTQYF. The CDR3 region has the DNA TGCAGCGGGGACACAGATACGCAGTATTTT.

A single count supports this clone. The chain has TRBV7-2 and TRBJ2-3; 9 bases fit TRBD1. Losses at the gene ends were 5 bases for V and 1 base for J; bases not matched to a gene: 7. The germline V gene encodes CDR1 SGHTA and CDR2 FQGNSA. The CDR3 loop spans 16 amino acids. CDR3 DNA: TGTGCCAGCAGCCTGGGACAGGGCCTACGCACAGATACGCAGTATTTT. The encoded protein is CASSLGQGLRTDTQYF. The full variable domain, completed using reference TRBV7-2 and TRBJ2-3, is GAGVSQSPSNKVTEKGKDVELRCDPISGHTALYWYRQSLGQGLEFLIYFQGNSAPDKSGLPSDRFSAERTGGSVSTLTIQRTQQEDSAVYLCASSLGQGLRTDTQYFGPGTRLTVL.

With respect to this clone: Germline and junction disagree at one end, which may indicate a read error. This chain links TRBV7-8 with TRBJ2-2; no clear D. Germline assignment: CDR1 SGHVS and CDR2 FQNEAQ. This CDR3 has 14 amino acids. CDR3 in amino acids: CASSLRTNPGELFF. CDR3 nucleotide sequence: TGTGCCAGCAGCTTAAGGACGAACCCCGGGGAGCTGTTTTTT. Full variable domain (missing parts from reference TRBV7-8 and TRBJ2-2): GAGVSQSPRYKVAKRGQDVALRCDPISGHVSLFWYQQALGQGPEFLTYFQNEAQLDKSGLPSDRFFAERPEGSVSTLKIQRTQQEDSAVYLCASSLRTNPGELFFGEGSRLTVL.

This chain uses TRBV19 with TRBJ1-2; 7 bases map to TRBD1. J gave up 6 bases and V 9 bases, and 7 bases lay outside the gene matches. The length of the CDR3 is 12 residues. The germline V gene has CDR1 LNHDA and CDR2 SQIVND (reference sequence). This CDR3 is CASKDRAHGYTF. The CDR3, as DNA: TGTGCCAGCAAAGACAGGGCCCATGGCTACACCTTC.

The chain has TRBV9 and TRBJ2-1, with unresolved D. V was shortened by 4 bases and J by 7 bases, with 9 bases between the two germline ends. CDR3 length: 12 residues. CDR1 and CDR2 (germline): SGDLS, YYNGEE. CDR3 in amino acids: CASSPRVNEQFF. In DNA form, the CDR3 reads TGTGCCAGCAGCCCTAGGGTGAATGAGCAGTTCTTC.

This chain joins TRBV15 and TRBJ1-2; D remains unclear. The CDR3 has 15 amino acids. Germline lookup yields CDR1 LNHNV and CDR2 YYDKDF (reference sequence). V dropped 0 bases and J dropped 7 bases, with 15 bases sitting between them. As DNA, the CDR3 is TGTGCCACCAGCAGAGATTACGGGGAGGTCTCTGGCTACACCTTC. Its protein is CATSRDYGEVSGYTF.

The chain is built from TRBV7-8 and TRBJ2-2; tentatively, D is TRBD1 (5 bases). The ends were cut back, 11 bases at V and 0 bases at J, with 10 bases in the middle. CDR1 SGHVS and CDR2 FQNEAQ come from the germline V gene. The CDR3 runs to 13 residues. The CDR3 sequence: CAAEQANTGELFF. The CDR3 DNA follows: TGTGCCGCGGAACAGGCGAACACCGGGGAGCTGTTTTTT.